The rows below give T cell receptor beta chains drawn from one sample of a study of T cell responses to AZD1222 COVID-19 vaccine. Produced via immunoSEQ multiplex PCR; TCRdb's table is partial and in-frame only. The data hold some 110,000 clones, with 85% to 95% observed a single time. Source: peripheral blood, taken on day 0 of AZD1222 vaccination. The source is an adult in good health. CDR3s include the opening cysteine and the closing phenylalanine or tryptophan. Each record gives: V gene, clone size, D gene, J gene, CDR3 protein, CDR3 DNA. D genes are given only for firm matches. Some rows have no size entry. The others give once, few or many, or a class for an expanded clone.

TRBV28,.,TRBD1,TRBJ1-6,CASEETGGLSTLHF,TGTGCCAGCGAAGAGACAGGGGGCCTTTCCACCCTCCACTTT
TRBV14,.,TRBD2,TRBJ2-7,CASSPGTSGRYEQYF,TGTGCCAGCAGCCCCGGGACTAGCGGGAGATACGAGCAGTACTTC
TRBV2,.,.,TRBJ1-1,CASSEGVGTIGFF,TGTGCCAGCAGTGAAGGAGTCGGGACAATTGGTTTCTTT
TRBV28,.,.,TRBJ1-2,CASSLSPGWAYGYTF,TGTGCCAGCAGTTTATCCCCCGGGTGGGCCTATGGCTACACCTTC
TRBV5-1,.,TRBD1,TRBJ1-2,CASSLIGTGSAYGYTF,TGCGCCAGCAGCTTGATCGGGACAGGGTCCGCCTATGGCTACACCTTC
TRBV7-9,few,.,TRBJ2-1,CASSLAPYAPTDYNEQFF,TGTGCCAGCAGCTTAGCGCCTTACGCGCCCACTGACTACAATGAGCAGTTCTTC
TRBV7-3,.,.,TRBJ1-1,CASSLGANTEAFF,TGTGCCAGCAGCTTAGGAGCGAACACTGAAGCTTTCTTT
TRBV19,.,TRBD1,TRBJ1-5,CASSNIAKTGGRQPQHF,TGTGCCAGTAGTAATATTGCGAAAACAGGGGGACGGCAGCCCCAGCATTTT
TRBV27,.,TRBD2,TRBJ2-3,CASSPLTSGRALDTQYF,TGTGCCAGCAGTCCCCTGACTAGCGGGAGGGCCTTGGATACGCAGTATTTT
TRBV3-1/TRBV3-2,.,.,TRBJ2-7,CASSLPRGEQYF,TGTGCCAGCAGCCTTCCCCGGGGGGAGCAGTACTTC
TRBV18,.,.,TRBJ1-5,CASSPGRYDQPQHF,TGTGCCAGCTCACCGGGCAGGTACGACCAGCCCCAGCATTTT
TRBV13,.,.,TRBJ2-7,CASSTRTGEQYF,TGTGCCAGCAGCACCCGGACGGGCGAGCAGTACTTC
TRBV11-2,.,.,TRBJ1-4,CASSLGREKLFF,TGTGCCAGCAGCCTTGGCCGAGAAAAACTGTTTTTT
TRBV30,.,.,TRBJ1-3,CAWVPVGLSGNTIYF,TGTGCCTGGGTACCCGTAGGACTCTCTGGAAACACCATATATTTT
TRBV2,.,.,TRBJ2-2,CASRGQKPMMNTGELFF,TGTGCCAGCCGTGGACAGAAACCTATGATGAACACCGGGGAGCTGTTTTTT
TRBV19,.,TRBD2,TRBJ2-7,CASRDVPGGSYEQYF,TGTGCCAGTAGGGATGTACCGGGAGGCTCCTACGAGCAGTACTTC
TRBV27,.,TRBD1,TRBJ2-2,CASSFGRGTGELFF,TGTGCCAGCAGTTTTGGCAGGGGGACCGGGGAGCTGTTTTTT
TRBV5-4,.,.,TRBJ1-2,CASSLVRGLNYGYTF,TGTGCCAGCAGCTTGGTTCGGGGGCTCAACTATGGCTACACCTTC
TRBV6-5,.,.,TRBJ1-2,CASTEGPGDYGYTF,TGTGCCAGCACCGAGGGACCAGGGGACTATGGCTACACCTTC
TRBV7-9,.,.,TRBJ1-3,CASSLGDGSSGNTIYF,TGTGCCAGCAGCTTAGGGGACGGCAGCTCTGGAAACACCATATATTTT
TRBV6-5,.,TRBD1,TRBJ2-7,CASRMGQAYEQYF,TGTGCCAGCAGGATGGGACAGGCCTACGAGCAGTACTTC
TRBV7-2,.,TRBD2,TRBJ2-3,CASSLMGGSSTDTQYF,TGTGCCAGCAGCTTAATGGGGGGGTCTAGCACAGATACGCAGTATTTT
TRBV6-5,.,TRBD1,TRBJ1-2,CASTGQDYGYTF,TGTGCCAGCACCGGACAGGACTATGGCTACACCTTC
TRBV28,.,.,TRBJ1-6,CASSYRANSPLHF,TGTGCCAGCAGTTACAGGGCTAATTCACCCCTCCACTTT
TRBV4-1,.,TRBD1,TRBJ2-5,CASSQGTGWIETQYF,TGCGCCAGCAGCCAAGGGACAGGGTGGATTGAGACCCAGTACTTC
TRBV4-1,.,TRBD2,TRBJ2-2,CASSQEVLAGYTGELFF,TGCGCCAGCAGCCAAGAAGTGCTAGCGGGTTACACCGGGGAGCTGTTTTTT
TRBV27,.,.,TRBJ1-5,CASSLSRGGSNQPQHF,TGTGCCAGCAGTTTAAGTAGGGGTGGAAGCAATCAGCCCCAGCATTTT
TRBV27,once,TRBD2,TRBJ2-7,CASKWTRHEQYF,TGTGCCAGCAAGTGGACTAGACACGAGCAGTACTTC
TRBV5-1,.,.,TRBJ2-7,CASSLAQQNEQYF,TGCGCCAGCAGCTTGGCCCAACAGAACGAGCAGTACTTC
TRBV28,.,.,TRBJ2-1,CAGSGGPLNEQFF,TGTGCCGGATCCGGGGGGCCCCTTAATGAGCAGTTCTTC
TRBV15,.,.,TRBJ2-1,CATSSTRFYEQFF,TGTGCCACCAGCTCCACTAGATTTTATGAGCAGTTCTTC
TRBV5-1,.,TRBD2,TRBJ2-7,CASSIASSGRNYEQYF,TGCGCCAGCAGCATCGCGTCTAGCGGGAGGAACTACGAGCAGTACTTC
TRBV27,.,TRBD1,TRBJ2-1,CASSFSGTGNNEQFF,TGTGCCAGCAGTTTCTCCGGGACAGGGAACAATGAGCAGTTCTTC